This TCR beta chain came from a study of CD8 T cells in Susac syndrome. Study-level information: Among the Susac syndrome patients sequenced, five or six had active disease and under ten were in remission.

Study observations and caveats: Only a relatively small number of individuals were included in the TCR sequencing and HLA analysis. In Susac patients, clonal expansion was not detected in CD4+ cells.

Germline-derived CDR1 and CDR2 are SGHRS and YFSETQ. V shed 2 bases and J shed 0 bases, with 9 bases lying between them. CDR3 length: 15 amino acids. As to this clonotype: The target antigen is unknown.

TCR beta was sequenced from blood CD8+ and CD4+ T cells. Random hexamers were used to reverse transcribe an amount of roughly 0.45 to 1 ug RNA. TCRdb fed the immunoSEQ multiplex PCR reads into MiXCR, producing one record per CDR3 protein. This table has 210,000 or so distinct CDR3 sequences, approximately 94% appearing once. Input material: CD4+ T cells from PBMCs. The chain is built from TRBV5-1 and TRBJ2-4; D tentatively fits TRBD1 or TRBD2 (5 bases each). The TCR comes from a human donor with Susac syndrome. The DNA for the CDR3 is TGCGCCAGCAGCTTCATGGGGGTAGCCAAAAACATTCAGTACTTC. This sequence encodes CASSFMGVAKNIQYF. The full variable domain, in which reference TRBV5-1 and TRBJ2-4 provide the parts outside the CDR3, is KAGVTQTPRYLIKTRGQQVTLSCSPISGHRSVSWYQQTPGQGLQFLFEYFSETQRNKGNFPGRFSGRQFSNSRSEMNVSTLELGDSALYLCASSFMGVAKNIQYFGAGTRLSVL.